The entry below describes one TCR beta chain. This clonotype was observed many times. This clone's antigen is unknown. Nothing much larger sits one base from this clone, and base qualities are not available. This specimen's treatment or condition label, interpreted: allogeneic hematopoietic cell transplantation with graft depleted of TCRalphabeta T cells and CD19 B cells. The transplant recipients were children given TCRalphabeta/CD19-depleted allogeneic hematopoietic cell grafts. Via the germline V gene, CDR1 is SGHRS and CDR2 YFSETQ. The CDR3 spans 13 residues, from the cysteine through the phenylalanine. Solely the CDR3 DNA is kept, with 39 bases framed from the first base. V loses 4 bases, J loses 5 bases, and the germline ends lie 11 bases apart. This entry comes from a study of T-cell reconstitution after alpha-beta-depleted transplantation in children (dated by TCRdb to the mid-2010s). Background on the whole study: The study quantitatively tracked T-cell immune reconstitution after TCRalphabeta/CD19-depleted allogeneic hematopoietic cell transplantation in children using TCR repertoire profiling. Study-level results and caveats: In some patients, the high TCRbeta diversity seen at day 60 was put down to recipient T cells and intrathymic progenitors that had survived conditioning. About two months after transplant, the apparently early recovery of alphabetaT-cell counts reportedly depended on just several hundred clones that had expanded rapidly and came from non-depleted graft cells. Over the following months the frequencies of hyperexpanded clones went down, and after one year T-cell counts and TCRbeta diversity were mostly credited to newly produced T cells.

The protocol used for the library was PCR. Sequencing instrument: Illumina HiSeq 2500. To normalize quantification of the TCRbeta repertoire, the TCR libraries were built with molecular barcoding that relied on unique molecular identifiers. TCRdb reworked the public reads: Q25 trimming with fastp, MiXCR clone assembly, productive beta chains retained. Each entry is one CDR3 protein sequence, shown with its most common DNA and genes. The sample has around 240,000 distinct CDR3 sequences on record, roughly 8% of them singletons. Of the sample, 6% to 7% falls within the top ten clones. The sample was PBMCs, mostly from graft donor cells, taken 180 days after TCRalphabeta/CD19-depleted stem cell transplant. This TCR was recovered from a male patient younger than 18 who had a stem cell transplant for acute lymphoblastic leukemia, so the T cells may come from the graft donor. Recombination connected TRBV5-1 to TRBJ2-3; the D region possibly corresponds to TRBD2 (5 bases align). The CDR3 reads CASSPPREDTQYF. The DNA is as follows: TGCGCCAGCAGCCCTCCGAGGGAAGATACGCAGTATTTT.